Described below is a single T cell receptor (beta chain) sequence and its context. Its antigen is undetermined. The data stem from a study of T cells in Graves' hyperthyroidism and ophthalmopathy. Study-level points and caveats: Ophthalmopathy and stable hyperthyroidism were told apart by a 13 V-J model. Blood also contained most expanded thyroid clonotypes above 0.001.

TCR beta CDR3 sequences were amplified from RNA transcripts. Carried out on the TCR CDR3, a first-round RT-PCR used the HTBI primer set. From the multiplex PCR reads, TCRdb called clonotypes with MiXCR, one entry per CDR3 protein. The table has fewer than 750,000 distinct CDR3 sequences, 46% seen once; the top ten hold around 7.7%. V trimming: 9 bases; J trimming: 0 bases; junction bases outside the gene matches: 7. The CDR3 is 14 amino acids. Germline loops: CDR1 SGHRS, CDR2 YFSETQ. The origin of this receptor is a woman under 30 with Graves' hyperthyroidism. The chain combines TRBV5-1 with TRBJ2-3; 7 nucleotides match TRBD1. The sample taken for sequencing was peripheral blood or thyroid tissue (not recorded which). DNA of the CDR3: TGCGCCACCGGATCACAGGGGAGCACAGATACGCAGTATTTT. Translating it yields CATGSQGSTDTQYF.